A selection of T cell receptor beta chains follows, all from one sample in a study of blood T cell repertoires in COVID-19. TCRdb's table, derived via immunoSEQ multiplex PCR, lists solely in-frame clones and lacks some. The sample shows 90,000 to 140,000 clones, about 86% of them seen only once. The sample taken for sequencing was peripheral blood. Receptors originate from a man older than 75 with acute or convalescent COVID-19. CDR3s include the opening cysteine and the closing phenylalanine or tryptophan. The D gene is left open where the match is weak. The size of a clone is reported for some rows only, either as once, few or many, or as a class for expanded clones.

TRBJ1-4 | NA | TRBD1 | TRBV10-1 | TGCGCCAGCAGCGAAAGGACAGGGCCAAATGAAAAACTGTTTTTT | CASSERTGPNEKLFF
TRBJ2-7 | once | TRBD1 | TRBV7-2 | TGTGCCAGCAGCTGGGGACAGGGGCCTACCTACGAGCAGTACTTC | CASSWGQGPTYEQYF
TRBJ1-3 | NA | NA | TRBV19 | TGTGCCAGTAGTCAGGGTGGCGGTGGAAACACCATATATTTT | CASSQGGGGNTIYF
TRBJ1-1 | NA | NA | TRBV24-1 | TGTGCCACCAGTGATTTAATAAACAGGCTAGAGAACACTGAAGCTTTCTTT | CATSDLINRLENTEAFF
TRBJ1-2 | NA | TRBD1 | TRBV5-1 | TGCGCCAGCAGCCGCACCGGGACAGGGGCCGATGTTAACTATGGCTACACCTTC | CASSRTGTGADVNYGYTF
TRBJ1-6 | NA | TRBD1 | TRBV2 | TGTGCCAGCAGTGCCACCGGGACAGATTCACCCCTCCACTTT | CASSATGTDSPLHF
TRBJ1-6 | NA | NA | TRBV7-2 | TGTGCCAGCAGCCCTACCGGGACAATTTCCTATAATTCACCCCTCCACTTT | CASSPTGTISYNSPLHF
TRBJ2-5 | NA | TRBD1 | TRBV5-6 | TGTGCCAGCAGCCCCTGGACAGGTCAAGAGACCCAGTACTTC | CASSPWTGQETQYF
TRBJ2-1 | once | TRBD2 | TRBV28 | TGTGCCAGCAACCCAGCGGGAGTGTTCTACAATGAGCAGTTCTTC | CASNPAGVFYNEQFF
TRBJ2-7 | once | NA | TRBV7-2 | TGTGCCAGCAGCCTCAAACCACAGGTTTACGAGCAGTACTTC | CASSLKPQVYEQYF
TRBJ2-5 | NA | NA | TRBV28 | TGTGCCAGCAGTGGAGACAGTAATTTCCAAGAGACCCAGTACTTC | CASSGDSNFQETQYF
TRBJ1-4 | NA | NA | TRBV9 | TGTGCCAGCAGCGCTGGGGAGGGGCCGCGGTTTTTT | CASSAGEGPRFF
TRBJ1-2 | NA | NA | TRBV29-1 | TGCAGCGTTGAAGGTACAGGGAACAGCTATGGCTACACCTTC | CSVEGTGNSYGYTF
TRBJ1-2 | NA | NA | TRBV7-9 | TGTGCCAGCAGCTTAAGAGGAGATGGCTACACCTTC | CASSLRGDGYTF
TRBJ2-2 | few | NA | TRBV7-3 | TGTGCCAGCAGCTTAAGCGGGGGCGGGACCGGGGAGCTGTTTTTT | CASSLSGGGTGELFF
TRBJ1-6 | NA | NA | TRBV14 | TGTGCCAGCAGCCAAGTCCCTCGGTCCTATAATTCACCCCTCCACTTT | CASSQVPRSYNSPLHF
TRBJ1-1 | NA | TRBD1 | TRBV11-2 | TGTGCCAGCAGCTTAGGTACAGGGGCAATTACTGAAGCTTTCTTT | CASSLGTGAITEAFF
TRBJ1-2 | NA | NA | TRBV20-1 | TGCAGTGCTAGTTTTCGCAGCTATGGCTACACCTTC | CSASFRSYGYTF
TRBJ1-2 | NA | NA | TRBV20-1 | TGCAGTGCCGAGAAGGGGTTCGGCTACACCTTC | CSAEKGFGYTF
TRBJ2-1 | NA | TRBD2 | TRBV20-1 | TGCAGTGCTAGTGCGGCAACACTAGCGGCAAACAATGAGCAGTTCTTC | CSASAATLAANNEQFF
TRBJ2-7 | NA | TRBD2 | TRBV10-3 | TGTGCCATCAGCGCCTTAGGAAGCGGGAGTGGCTACGAGCAGTACTTC | CAISALGSGSGYEQYF
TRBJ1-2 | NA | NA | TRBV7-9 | TGTGCCAGCAGCGTGTTCAGTGGGGGCGTAGGCTACACCTTC | CASSVFSGGVGYTF
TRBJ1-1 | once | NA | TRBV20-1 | TGCAGTGCTAGTCGGGGGTGGGACACTGAAGCTTTCTTT | CSASRGWDTEAFF
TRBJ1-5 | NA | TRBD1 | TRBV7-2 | TGTGCCAGCAGCTTCCACCGGGACAGAGCGAATCAGCCCCAGCATTTT | CASSFHRDRANQPQHF
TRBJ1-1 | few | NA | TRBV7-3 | TGTGCCAGCAGCTTAAGTCGGAACACTGAAGCTTTCTTT | CASSLSRNTEAFF
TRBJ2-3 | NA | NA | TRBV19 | TGTGCCAGTAGGAGCGCCTATACGCAGTATTTT | CASRSAYTQYF
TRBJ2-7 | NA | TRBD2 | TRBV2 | TGTGCCAGCAGTATTCTAGCGGTGGCCTACGAGCAGTACTTC | CASSILAVAYEQYF
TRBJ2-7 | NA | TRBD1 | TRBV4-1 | TGCGCCAGCAGCCAAACCGGGACAGGGGGTTTGCACGAGCAGTACTTC | CASSQTGTGGLHEQYF
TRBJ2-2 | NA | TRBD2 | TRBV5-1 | TGCGCCAGCAGCTTGGCCAGCGGGAGGGACACCGGGGAGCTGTTTTTT | CASSLASGRDTGELFF
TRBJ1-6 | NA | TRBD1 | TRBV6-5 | TGTGCCACCGGACAGGGGATAAATTCACCCCTCCACTTT | CATGQGINSPLHF
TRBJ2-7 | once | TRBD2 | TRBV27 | TGTGCCAGCAGTTCCCCGGGACTAGCCATGGCTCGAGGTGAGCAGTACTTC | CASSSPGLAMARGEQYF
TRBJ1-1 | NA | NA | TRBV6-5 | TGTGCCAGCAGTCCCCTCAGAGAAGCTTTCTTT | CASSPLREAFF
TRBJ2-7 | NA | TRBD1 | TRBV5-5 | TGTGCCAGCAGCCAACAGGGGTTTACCTTCGAGCAGTACTTC | CASSQQGFTFEQYF
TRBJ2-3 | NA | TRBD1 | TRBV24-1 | TGTGCCACCAGTGATCCGACAGGGGCCACAGATACGCAGTATTTT | CATSDPTGATDTQYF
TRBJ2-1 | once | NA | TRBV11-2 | TGTGCCAGCAGCTTAGGTTGGGGGCGCGAGCAGTTCTTC | CASSLGWGREQFF
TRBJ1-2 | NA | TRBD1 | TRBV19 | TGTGCCAGTACGGGACAGTCCTTCTATGGCTACACCTTC | CASTGQSFYGYTF
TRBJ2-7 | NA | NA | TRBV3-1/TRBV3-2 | TGTGCCAGCAGCCGCCGGAGGGACAGCCACTACGAGCAGTACTTC | CASSRRRDSHYEQYF
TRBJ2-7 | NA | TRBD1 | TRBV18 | TGTGCCAGCTCCGCGACAGGGGGAAACGAGCAGTACTTC | CASSATGGNEQYF
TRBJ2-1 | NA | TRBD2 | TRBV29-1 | TGCAGCGCTACTAGCGGGAGAGCCGATGAGCAGTTCTTC | CSATSGRADEQFF
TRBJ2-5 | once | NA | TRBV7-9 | TGTGCCAGCAGCCCCATTAGTTACGAGACCCAGTACTTC | CASSPISYETQYF
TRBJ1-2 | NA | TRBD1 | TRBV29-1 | TGCAGCGCCCTGGGGGACAGCAACTATGGCTACACCTTC | CSALGDSNYGYTF
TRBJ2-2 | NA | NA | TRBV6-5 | TGTGCCAGCAGAAGCGGGCAACAGCTCACCGGGGAGCTGTTTTTT | CASRSGQQLTGELFF
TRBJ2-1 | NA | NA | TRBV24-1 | TGTGCCACCAGTGATTTACGGGGGGCGTCCTACAATGAGCAGTTCTTC | CATSDLRGASYNEQFF
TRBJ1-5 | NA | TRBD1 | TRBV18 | TGTGCCAGCTCACCACGGCCGGGACAGGATCAGCCCCAGCATTTT | CASSPRPGQDQPQHF
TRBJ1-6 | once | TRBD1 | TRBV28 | TGTGCCAGCAGTGTACCGGGACAGCTTTCCTCTAATTCACCCCTCCACTTT | CASSVPGQLSSNSPLHF
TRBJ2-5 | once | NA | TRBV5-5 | TGTGCCAGCAGCTTCGACGGGATGGAGACCCAGTACTTC | CASSFDGMETQYF
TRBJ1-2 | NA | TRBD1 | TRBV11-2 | TGTGCCAGCAGCTTTGTGGGGACAGGGGTAGGCTACACCTTC | CASSFVGTGVGYTF
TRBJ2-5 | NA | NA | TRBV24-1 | TGTGCCACCAGTGGCAAGGAGGGAGAGACCCAGTACTTC | CATSGKEGETQYF
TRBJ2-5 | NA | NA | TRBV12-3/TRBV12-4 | TGTGCCAGCAGTCCTGGACACCCGGGGACCCAGTACTTC | CASSPGHPGTQYF
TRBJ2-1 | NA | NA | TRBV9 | TGTGCCAGCAGCGTAGCAGGGGACGCCTACAATGAGCAGTTCTTC | CASSVAGDAYNEQFF
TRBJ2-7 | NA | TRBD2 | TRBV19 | TGTGCCAGTAGTAGGCAGGGAGGGCCCTACGAGCAGTACTTC | CASSRQGGPYEQYF
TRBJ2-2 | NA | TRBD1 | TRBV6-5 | TGTGCCAGCAGGGGACAGGGGGGCGACACCGGGGAGCTGTTTTTT | CASRGQGGDTGELFF
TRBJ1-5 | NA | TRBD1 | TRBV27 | TGTGCCAGCAGGGATGTGGGACAGGGGTATAATCAGCCCCAGCATTTT | CASRDVGQGYNQPQHF
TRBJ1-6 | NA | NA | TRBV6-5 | TGTGCCAGCAGTTACGAACAGAATTCACCCCTCCACTTT | CASSYEQNSPLHF
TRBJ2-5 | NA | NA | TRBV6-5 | TGTGCCAGCAGGAAGGGCAGGGTTTTTGAGACCCAGTACTTC | CASRKGRVFETQYF
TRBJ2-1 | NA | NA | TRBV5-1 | TGCGCCAGCAGCTTGGCGGACAGTCCCTACAATGAGCAGTTCTTC | CASSLADSPYNEQFF
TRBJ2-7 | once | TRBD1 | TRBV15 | TGTGCCACCAGCAGAACCGGGACAGGGGTTTACGAGCAGTACTTC | CATSRTGTGVYEQYF
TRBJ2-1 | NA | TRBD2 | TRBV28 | TGTGCCAGCAGTTTTCCCCCCGGACTAGCGGGTGGGTCCTACAATGAGCAGTTCTTC | CASSFPPGLAGGSYNEQFF
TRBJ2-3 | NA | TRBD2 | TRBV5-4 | TGTGCCAGCAGCTCCTACCCGGGACTAGCGACCGGCACAGATACGCAGTATTTT | CASSSYPGLATGTDTQYF